One T cell receptor (beta chain) is described in this entry. The antigen this receptor binds is unknown. No quality values exist for individual bases; no much larger clone is one base distant. The data were taken from a study of T cell changes during pregnancy in multiple sclerosis (dated by TCRdb to about 2019). In terms of the full investigation: The study examined how the T cell repertoire changed over the course of pregnancy in women with multiple sclerosis.

Library generation was performed with the immunoSEQ multiplex PCR assay. The immuneACCESS repertoire file appears here via TCRdb, limited to in-frame rearrangements. These files lack a portion of the clones; in checked studies, under half of the deficit traces to unresolved V genes, and the cause of the others is not known. Within this sample are around 55,000 clones, with 75% to 90% of them counted one time only. The top ten constitute over 0.45% of the sample. From cysteine to phenylalanine, the CDR3 is 14 amino acids long. The retained sequence is limited to the CDR3, 42 bases, with the frame set at the first base. V is pruned by 4 bases and J by 0 bases, leaving 1 base of the junction without a gene match. Based on the germline V gene, the CDR1 and CDR2 sequences are SGHNT and YENEEA.

This clonotype originated in a female donor with multiple sclerosis, enrolled in a pregnancy study. The chain is made from TRBV11-3 and TRBJ1-1; TRBD1 aligns with 8 central bases. The material sequenced was CD4+ T cells from peripheral blood mononuclear cells, taken in the first trimester of pregnancy. CDR3 region: CASSWGQVNTEAFF. Read as DNA, the sequence is TGTGCCAGCAGCTGGGGACAGGTGAACACTGAAGCTTTCTTT.